These T cell receptor beta chains were read from a single sample in a study of OX40 agonist ivuxolimab in advanced cancers. Measured with immunoSEQ multiplex PCR; TCRdb has only the in-frame clones, and not every one. Among approximately 60,000 clones listed, around four fifths were seen once. The sequences come from CD4+ or CD8+ T cells sorted from blood, collected in a trial of the OX40 agonist ivuxolimab. The receptors were sampled from an adult with an advanced solid tumor such as melanoma, head and neck, liver or kidney cancer. Each CDR3 is given with its conserved first and last residue. Fields, in order: J gene, clone size, V gene, D gene, CDR3 protein, CDR3 DNA. A D gene is named only where the DNA matches it firmly. Clone size is shown for a subset of rows, as once, few, many or a class of expanded clone.

TRBJ2-7 | NA | TRBV10-2 | NA | CASSELRGAYEQYF | TGCGCCAGCAGTGAGTTGCGGGGAGCCTACGAGCAGTACTTC
TRBJ2-6 | NA | TRBV7-8 | TRBD2 | CASSPRVPGGSGANVLTF | TGTGCCAGCAGCCCCAGGGTCCCGGGGGGCTCTGGGGCCAACGTCCTGACTTTC
TRBJ1-1 | NA | TRBV16 | NA | CASSQSGAQNTEAFF | TGTGCCAGCAGCCAATCTGGGGCCCAGAACACTGAAGCTTTCTTT
TRBJ2-7 | NA | TRBV6-5 | TRBD2 | CASRKGLAGESGQYF | TGTGCCAGCAGAAAAGGGCTAGCGGGAGAATCGGGGCAGTACTTC
TRBJ1-3 | NA | TRBV7-9 | TRBD1 | CASSLAYRGQSGNTIYF | TGTGCCAGCAGCTTAGCGTACAGGGGGCAATCTGGAAACACCATATATTTT
TRBJ2-1 | few | TRBV5-1 | TRBD2 | CASSSTSGPHNEQFF | TGCGCCAGCAGCTCCACTAGCGGGCCCCACAATGAGCAGTTCTTC
TRBJ2-5 | NA | TRBV5-1 | NA | CASSLVGETQYF | TGCGCCAGCAGCTTGGTCGGGGAGACCCAGTACTTC
TRBJ2-7 | NA | TRBV11-2 | NA | CASSPQTIGYEQYF | TGTGCCAGCAGCCCCCAAACTATAGGCTACGAGCAGTACTTC
TRBJ1-1 | NA | TRBV11-2 | NA | CASSFSGTANTEAFF | TGTGCCAGCAGCTTCTCCGGGACGGCGAACACTGAAGCTTTCTTT
TRBJ1-1 | NA | TRBV28 | NA | CASRQVRETTEAFF | TGTGCCAGCAGACAAGTGAGGGAGACCACTGAAGCTTTCTTT
TRBJ2-7 | once | TRBV11-2 | TRBD2 | CASRGLTSRGFEQYF | TGTGCCAGCAGGGGATTGACTAGCCGGGGGTTCGAGCAGTACTTC
TRBJ2-5 | NA | TRBV7-2 | NA | CASSSHGGGKETQYF | TGTGCCAGCAGCTCCCACGGCGGGGGCAAAGAGACCCAGTACTTC
TRBJ2-3 | NA | TRBV27 | NA | CASSLGDTQYF | TGTGCCAGCAGTTTAGGAGATACGCAGTATTTT
TRBJ2-2 | NA | TRBV9 | NA | CASSVVWGPNTGELFF | TGTGCCAGCAGCGTAGTCTGGGGCCCGAACACCGGGGAGCTGTTTTTT
TRBJ2-1 | few | TRBV6-6 | NA | CASSYSNPVYNEQFF | TGTGCCAGCAGTTACTCGAACCCGGTTTACAATGAGCAGTTCTTC
TRBJ2-5 | NA | TRBV6-5 | TRBD2 | CASSYSFLAGEETQYF | TGTGCCAGCAGTTACTCTTTCTTAGCGGGGGAGGAGACCCAGTACTTC
TRBJ1-2 | NA | TRBV19 | TRBD1 | CATLNRGRFGYTF | TGTGCCACCCTAAACAGGGGGCGATTTGGCTACACCTTC
TRBJ2-3 | NA | TRBV9 | TRBD2 | CASSADPGTSGASTDTQYF | TGTGCCAGCAGCGCGGACCCCGGGACTAGCGGCGCTAGCACAGATACGCAGTATTTT
TRBJ1-1 | NA | TRBV7-9 | NA | CASSRGTTVVNTEAFF | TGTGCCAGCAGCCGCGGGACAACCGTGGTGAACACTGAAGCTTTCTTT
TRBJ2-5 | NA | TRBV6-5 | NA | CASSYSSAIRPRYF | TGTGCCAGCAGTTACTCATCAGCAATTCGTCCCAGGTACTTC
TRBJ1-3 | few | TRBV6-5 | NA | CASSYRVGNTIYF | TGTGCCAGCAGTTACAGGGTGGGAAACACCATATATTTT
TRBJ2-2 | once | TRBV5-1 | NA | CASTTAGGSLTGELFF | TGCGCCAGCACCACGGCCGGGGGTAGTTTAACCGGGGAGCTGTTTTTT
TRBJ1-2 | NA | TRBV6-5 | NA | CASSPGGTYTF | TGTGCCAGCAGTCCCGGGGGGACCTACACCTTC
TRBJ2-3 | NA | TRBV2 | NA | CASIYNPSGGGTDTQYF | TGTGCCAGCATCTACAATCCCTCTGGAGGGGGGACAGATACGCAGTATTTT
TRBJ2-7 | once | TRBV6-5 | NA | CASSYLRFAYEQYF | TGTGCCAGCAGTTACTTAAGGTTCGCCTACGAGCAGTACTTC
TRBJ2-3 | NA | TRBV5-4 | NA | CAMLAMDTQYF | TGTGCCATGCTAGCTATGGATACGCAGTATTTT
TRBJ2-3 | NA | TRBV7-3 | TRBD2 | CASSIGLAGNTDTQYF | TGTGCCAGCAGCATAGGACTAGCGGGAAACACAGATACGCAGTATTTT
TRBJ1-6 | NA | TRBV5-1 | TRBD1 | CASSLLDRGGSPLHF | TGCGCCAGCAGCTTGCTTGACAGGGGAGGTTCACCCCTCCACTTT
TRBJ2-3 | NA | TRBV7-2 | TRBD2 | CASSLAWGGRDTQYF | TGTGCCAGCAGCTTAGCGTGGGGGGGTAGAGATACGCAGTATTTT
TRBJ1-2 | NA | TRBV30 | TRBD1 | CAWKGTGKNYGYTF | TGTGCCTGGAAAGGGACAGGCAAGAACTATGGCTACACCTTC
TRBJ1-4 | NA | TRBV5-1 | NA | CASSLVGPYGEKLFF | TGCGCCAGCAGCTTGGTCGGGCCATACGGTGAAAAACTGTTTTTT
TRBJ1-1 | NA | TRBV5-5 | NA | CASSSARVLRAFF | TGTGCCAGCAGCTCAGCTCGGGTGTTGAGGGCTTTCTTT
TRBJ2-2 | once | TRBV7-2 | NA | CASSLDIENTGELFF | TGTGCCAGCAGCTTAGATATAGAGAACACCGGGGAGCTGTTTTTT
TRBJ2-1 | NA | TRBV15 | TRBD2 | CATSRDLLAGGNEQFF | TGTGCCACCAGCAGAGATCTGCTAGCGGGGGGCAATGAGCAGTTCTTC
TRBJ1-5 | NA | TRBV19 | NA | CASRDGYSNQPQHF | TGTGCCAGTAGAGACGGATATAGCAATCAGCCCCAGCATTTT
TRBJ1-1 | NA | TRBV5-6 | NA | CASSSGGRKMNTEAFF | TGTGCCAGCAGCTCGGGCGGGCGGAAGATGAACACTGAAGCTTTCTTT
TRBJ1-1 | NA | TRBV20-1 | NA | CSAPTYTEAFF | TGCAGTGCCCCCACCTACACTGAAGCTTTCTTT
TRBJ1-3 | NA | TRBV9 | NA | CASSVTVAGNTIYF | TGTGCCAGCAGCGTTACTGTGGCTGGAAACACCATATATTTT
TRBJ2-7 | NA | TRBV4-1 | TRBD2 | CASSQGPGLAASSYEQYF | TGCGCCAGCAGCCAAGGGCCTGGACTAGCGGCCAGCTCCTACGAGCAGTACTTC
TRBJ2-2 | NA | TRBV7-2 | TRBD2 | CASSLSGAGELFF | TGTGCCAGCAGCCTAAGCGGGGCCGGGGAGCTGTTTTTT
TRBJ2-1 | NA | TRBV4-2 | TRBD2 | CASSQVGLSGGADEQFF | TGTGCCAGCAGCCAAGTGGGGCTTAGCGGGGGGGCCGATGAGCAATTCTTC
TRBJ1-2 | NA | TRBV5-1 | NA | CASSLEHMSGYTF | TGCGCCAGCAGCTTGGAGCACATGAGTGGCTACACCTTC
TRBJ2-7 | NA | TRBV19 | TRBD1 | CASRDSTYEQYF | TGTGCCAGCCGGGACAGCACCTACGAGCAGTACTTC
TRBJ1-1 | NA | TRBV29-1 | NA | CSVARDTEAFF | TGCAGCGTTGCGAGGGACACTGAAGCTTTCTTT
TRBJ1-2 | NA | TRBV14 | NA | CASSQRRTPNYGYTF | TGTGCCAGCAGCCAAAGGAGGACACCAAACTATGGCTACACCTTC
TRBJ2-7 | medium-sized | TRBV5-1 | TRBD1 | CASRVDRDREQYF | TGCGCCAGCAGGGTGGACAGGGACAGGGAGCAGTACTTC
TRBJ2-3 | NA | TRBV7-9 | TRBD2 | CASSFSGALTDTQYF | TGTGCCAGCAGCTTTAGCGGGGCCCTCACAGATACGCAGTATTTT
TRBJ1-1 | NA | TRBV21-1 | NA | CASSKGGGDTEAFF | TGTGCCAGCAGCAAAGGGGGGGGAGACACTGAAGCTTTCTTT
TRBJ2-5 | NA | TRBV7-3 | TRBD1 | CASSSTTGAETQYF | TGTGCCAGCAGCTCCACGACAGGGGCAGAGACCCAGTACTTC
TRBJ1-1 | NA | TRBV6-5 | NA | CASSSVMGTEAFF | TGTGCCAGCAGTTCGGTCATGGGCACTGAAGCTTTCTTT
TRBJ1-4 | NA | TRBV19 | NA | CASSPGEMGDGEKLFF | TGTGCCAGTAGTCCGGGGGAAATGGGGGACGGGGAAAAACTGTTTTTT